The 9 T cell receptor beta chains below come from one sample, sequenced in a study of synovial regulatory T cells in juvenile arthritis. TCRdb's table, derived via immunoSEQ multiplex PCR, lists solely in-frame clones and lacks some. The sample totals some 9,700 clones. The sample comprised Treg cells from blood. Subset: remaining (HLA-DR-negative) circulating blood Treg cells. Receptors originate from a donor younger than 30 with juvenile idiopathic arthritis.

The chain joins TRBV5-6 to TRBJ2-1. This CDR3 is built from 13 residues. No DNA has been recorded. Germline V lookup: CDR1 SGHDT, CDR2 YYEEEE. The CDR3 protein is CASSLAGQVGQFF.

The chain is built from TRBV5-4 and TRBJ1-2. Germline CDR1 is SGHNT and CDR2 is YYREEE (reference sequence). The CDR3 covers 8 residues. DNA was not recorded. CDR3 sequence reads: CASSPKSF.

This chain joins TRBV11-2 and TRBJ1-4. The germline CDR1 and CDR2 sequences are SGHAT and FQNNGV. The length of the CDR3 is 16 residues. Only the protein is on record. CDR3 loop: CASSLPNSWYNEKLFF.

The V call is TRBV6-1, the J call TRBJ2-5. Germline V gives CDR1 MNHNS, CDR2 SASEGT. The CDR3 has 10 residues. No DNA was logged. CDR3 sequence: CASSQETQYF.

The V gene is TRBV18, the J gene TRBJ2-5; checking the TCRdb D call of TRBD2 is not possible without DNA. Germline V gives CDR1 KGHSH, CDR2 LQKENI. There are 15 residues in the CDR3. DNA was not recorded. The CDR3 region is CASSPQRERYETQYF.

The chain is built from TRBV18 and TRBJ1-6; TCRdb's D gene call, TRBD1, goes unchecked for lack of DNA. CDR1 KGHSH and CDR2 LQKENI come from the germline V gene. CDR3 length: 17 amino acids. The DNA is not on file. The CDR3 protein is CASSPPRTGISNSPLHF. The complete variable domain, with remaining parts taken from reference TRBV18 and TRBJ1-6, reads NAGVMQNPRHLVRRRGQEARLRCSPMKGHSHVYWYRQLPEEGLKFMVYLQKENIIDESGMPKERFSAEFPKEGPSILRIQQVVRGDSAAYFCASSPPRTGISNSPLHFGNGTRLTVT.

This rearrangement joins TRBV4-1 to TRBJ2-1. The germline V gene has CDR1 MGHRA and CDR2 YSYEKL. The CDR3 runs to 13 residues. Only the protein sequence is given. The CDR3 loop reads CASSQDQVNEQFF.

This rearrangement joins TRBV6-1 to TRBJ1-2. The CDR3 runs 13 residues. Only the protein sequence is given. CDR1 and CDR2 from the germline V gene are MNHNS and SASEGT. This CDR3 is CASTLTWSRGYTF.

This chain connects TRBV2 to TRBJ1-2. The germline gives CDR1 SNHLY, CDR2 FYNNEI. The CDR3 covers 12 residues. No DNA was logged. CDR3 residues: CASGPGAGGYTF.